The 20 T cell receptor beta chains below were found in one sample sequenced in a study of metastatic and nonmetastatic thyroid tumors. All patients reached thyroid surgery having received no treatment beforehand. TCRdb reassembled clones from the PCR reads with MiXCR. The profile shows tens of thousands of clones, less than 20% of them singletons. Sample: blood. Receptor source: a female donor with papillary thyroid cancer or a benign thyroid nodule (not recorded which). Some clones in this sample may be carry-over from other donors' samples.

Only one count was recorded for this clone. V and J are TRBV5-5 and TRBJ2-7, with no clear D. V was cut by 0 bases and J by 3 bases, with 10 bases left in between. This CDR3 has 14 residues. Germline CDR1 reads SGHKS; CDR2 reads YYEKEE (reference sequence). As DNA, the CDR3 is TGTGCCAGCAGCTTGGGTCTCATTGGCTACGAGCAGTACTTC. Its translation is CASSLGLIGYEQYF.

This clone was picked up many times. The chain uses TRBV20-1 and TRBJ2-5, with D possibly called TRBD1 or TRBD2 (5 bases each). The CDR3 spans 14 residues. Germline V gene lookup returns CDR1 DFQATT and CDR2 SNEGSKA (reference sequence). The germline V and J ends were trimmed by 6 bases and 2 bases, with 16 bases remaining between them. CDR3 sequence: CSAQLDEGQETQYF. The CDR3 nucleotides read TGCAGTGCGCAACTCGACGAGGGGCAAGAGACCCAGTACTTC.

This chain links TRBV4-2 with TRBJ2-1, with D possibly TRBD1 on 6 matching bases. V dropped 3 bases and J dropped 0 bases, with 27 bases sitting between them. The CDR3 is made up of 21 amino acids. Germline CDR1 is LGHNA and CDR2 is YNFKEQ. The CDR3 sequence: CASSHYLGLQGEKISYNEQFF. CDR3 DNA sequence: TGTGCCAGCAGCCATTACTTGGGGTTACAGGGTGAAAAAATCTCCTACAATGAGCAGTTCTTC.

This clone was observed many times. The rearrangement uses TRBV19 and TRBJ1-1; D ambiguous. Germline V gene sequence: CDR1 LNHDA, CDR2 SQIVND (reference sequence). CDR3 size: 12 residues. Between the trimmed V and J ends, which lost 2 bases and 7 bases, there was a span of 8 bases. The DNA for the CDR3 is TGTGCCAGTAGTATATGGAGTGGTGAAGCTTTCTTT. Translated, it gives CASSIWSGEAFF.

This clone was detected many times. The rearrangement joins TRBV7-6 to TRBJ2-1; D gene unclear. The CDR3 has 15 amino acids. V was shortened by 5 bases and J by 0 bases, with 11 bases between the two germline ends. From germline, CDR1 is SGHVS and CDR2 FNYEAQ. The CDR3 region is CASSTSTSSYNEQFF. The CDR3, as DNA: TGTGCCAGCAGCACGTCGACAAGCTCCTACAATGAGCAGTTCTTC.

In this sample, this clone turned up many times. This chain joins TRBV10-3 and TRBJ1-4; weak D call: TRBD1 (5 bases). Looked up from germline, CDR1 is ENHRY and CDR2 is SYGVKD. V was trimmed by 6 bases and J by 8 bases, leaving 16 bases between them. The length of the CDR3 is 14 residues. CDR3 sequence: CAIRGEFDLEKLFF. The CDR3 bases are TGTGCCATCAGGGGGGAGTTCGACTTGGAAAAACTGTTTTTT.

This clone was seen many times. This chain connects TRBV5-1 to TRBJ2-5; 12 nucleotides line up with TRBD2. Germline V gives CDR1 SGHRS, CDR2 YFSETQ. With 4 bases clipped from V and 5 bases from J, the junction kept 9 bases outside the gene matches. The CDR3 has 16 amino acids. In DNA, the CDR3 is TGCGCCAGCAGCGAGGGGGGACTAGCGGGCGGTGAGACCCAGTACTTC. This encodes CASSEGGLAGGETQYF.

This clone was observed at least ten times. This sequence joins TRBV5-5 and TRBJ1-2; no clear D. Looked up from germline, CDR1 is SGHKS and CDR2 is YYEKEE (reference sequence). This CDR3 comprises 13 residues. Trimming shortened V by 1 base and J by 6 bases, and 10 bases separated the two germline ends. CDR3: CASSLWAVHGYTF. The CDR3 DNA sequence: TGTGCCAGCAGCTTGTGGGCAGTCCATGGCTACACCTTC.

This chain connects TRBV11-2 to TRBJ2-2, with D unclear. The V end was cut by 7 bases, the J end by 7 bases, with 10 bases between. This CDR3 contains 12 residues. Germline CDR1 reads SGHAT; CDR2 reads FQNNGV. The CDR3 sequence: CASKGGIGELFF. CDR3 DNA sequence: TGTGCCAGCAAGGGTGGGATCGGGGAGCTGTTTTTT. Full variable domain (outside the CDR3, taken from reference TRBV11-2 and TRBJ2-2): EAGVAQSPRYKIIEKRQSVAFWCNPISGHATLYWYQQILGQGPKLLIQFQNNGVVDDSQLPKDRFSAERLKGVDSTLKIQPAKLEDSAVYLCASKGGIGELFFGEGSRLTVL.

At least ten counts were recorded for this clone. This sequence joins TRBV20-1 and TRBJ2-2; 8 bases fit TRBD2. The CDR3 is 16 amino acids. Germline CDR1 DFQATT, CDR2 SNEGSKA (reference sequence). V shed 0 bases and J 2 bases; nucleotides not matched to a gene: 5. CDR3 nucleotides: TGCAGTGCTAGAGAAGAGGTAGCGGGAAACACCGGGGAGCTGTTTTTT. This sequence encodes CSAREEVAGNTGELFF.

This clone was observed at least ten times. The CDR3 nucleotides are TGTGCCAGCAGACGACAGGGGGATGGCTACACCTTC. Translating it yields CASRRQGDGYTF. The chain combines TRBV2 with TRBJ1-2; the match to TRBD1 covers 9 bases. Germline lookup yields CDR1 SNHLY and CDR2 FYNNEI. The CDR3 totals 12 residues. The ends lost 6 bases at V and 6 bases at J; junction bases unmatched: 2.

This clone was observed a few times. A junction end diverges from the germline sequence, so it may reflect a read error. The chain couples TRBV2 to TRBJ1-1; D gene uncertain. There are 13 residues in the CDR3. Germline CDR1 SNHLY, CDR2 FYNNEI. The CDR3 loop is CASKGNINTEASF. CDR3 nucleotide sequence: TGTGCCAGCAAAGGTAACATCAACACTGAAGCTTCCTTT.

V gene TRBV20-1 combines with J gene TRBJ2-5; tentative D call: TRBD1 (6 bases). The ends were cut back, 5 bases at V and 2 bases at J, with 15 bases in the middle. This CDR3 contains 14 residues. CDR1 and CDR2 (germline): DFQATT, SNEGSKA (reference sequence). CDR3 sequence reads: CSAGENREQETQYF. The CDR3 region has the DNA TGCAGTGCTGGGGAAAACAGGGAACAAGAGACCCAGTACTTC.

Judged by abundance, this clone is medium-sized (0.01 to 0.1%). The chain uses TRBV6-1 and TRBJ2-7; 7 bases fit TRBD2. CDR1 and CDR2 (germline): MNHNS, SASEGT. With V trimmed by 5 bases and J by 1 base, 5 bases remained unmatched. The CDR3 totals 14 residues. CDR3 DNA sequence: TGTGCCAGCAGTTTACCTAGCGGTTCCTACGAGCAGTACTTC. Its protein product is CASSLPSGSYEQYF.

Comment on this clone: A read error is possible here, since a much larger clone lies one base away. CDR3 sequence: CAISLAPGPSGEQYF. The CDR3 DNA reads as TGTGCCATCAGCTTAGCTCCGGGACCCAGTGGCGAGCAGTACTTC. The chain is built from TRBV11-2 and TRBJ2-7; tentatively, D is TRBD1 or TRBD2 (5 bases each). Per the germline V gene, CDR1 is SGHAT and CDR2 is FQNNGV. This CDR3 contains 15 residues.

This clone showed up many times. V gene TRBV9 combines with J gene TRBJ1-3; D gene unclear. V was shortened by 3 bases and J by 3 bases, with 22 bases between the two germline ends. This CDR3 has 18 amino acids. Germline-derived CDR1 and CDR2 are SGDLS and YYNGEE. CDR3 protein: CASSEGIGPALRGNTIYF. The CDR3 nucleotides read TGTGCCAGCAGCGAAGGCATAGGGCCGGCCCTCCGTGGAAACACCATATATTTT.

The rearrangement uses TRBV24-1 and TRBJ2-1; no firm D call. V was trimmed by 4 bases and J by 12 bases, leaving 12 bases between them. CDR3 size: 12 residues. The germline gives CDR1 KGHDR, CDR2 SFDVKD. The CDR3, as DNA: TGTGCCACCAGTGACCACCGGGCCTGGCAGTTCTTC. Its translation: CATSDHRAWQFF.

The chain combines TRBV11-2 with TRBJ2-1; no clear D gene. From germline, CDR1 is SGHAT and CDR2 FQNNGV. The length of the CDR3 is 15 residues. Trimming removed 5 bases at V and 8 bases at J, with 19 bases between. The CDR3 sequence: CASSPGPTPGDEQFF. Written as DNA, the CDR3 is TGTGCCAGCAGCCCTGGACCCACACCCGGAGATGAGCAGTTCTTC.

This clone has at least ten counts. The chain recombines TRBV6-1 with TRBJ2-7; D unclear. Germline V CDR1 and CDR2: MNHNS, SASEGT. V was pared by 6 bases and J by 1 base, with 7 bases between. The CDR3 has 12 residues. The CDR3 sequence is CASRAASYEQYF. The CDR3 DNA reads TGTGCCAGCAGGGCAGCTTCCTACGAGCAGTACTTC.

J is TRBJ1-1 and V is TRBV13; 9 nucleotides line up with TRBD1. The V gene end was trimmed by 7 bases and the J gene end by 6 bases; junction bases not matched to a gene: 6. The germline CDR1 and CDR2 sequences are PRHDT and FYEKMQ (reference sequence). This CDR3 is 13 amino acids long. DNA of the CDR3: TGTGCCAGCACCTTGGACAGGGGTGCTGAAGCTTTCTTT. Encoded protein: CASTLDRGAEAFF. The full variable domain, its missing parts supplied by reference TRBV13 and TRBJ1-1, is AAGVIQSPRHLIKEKRETATLKCYPIPRHDTVYWYQQGPGQDPQFLISFYEKMQSDKGSIPDRFSAQQFSDYHSELNMSSLELGDSALYFCASTLDRGAEAFFGQGTRLTVV.